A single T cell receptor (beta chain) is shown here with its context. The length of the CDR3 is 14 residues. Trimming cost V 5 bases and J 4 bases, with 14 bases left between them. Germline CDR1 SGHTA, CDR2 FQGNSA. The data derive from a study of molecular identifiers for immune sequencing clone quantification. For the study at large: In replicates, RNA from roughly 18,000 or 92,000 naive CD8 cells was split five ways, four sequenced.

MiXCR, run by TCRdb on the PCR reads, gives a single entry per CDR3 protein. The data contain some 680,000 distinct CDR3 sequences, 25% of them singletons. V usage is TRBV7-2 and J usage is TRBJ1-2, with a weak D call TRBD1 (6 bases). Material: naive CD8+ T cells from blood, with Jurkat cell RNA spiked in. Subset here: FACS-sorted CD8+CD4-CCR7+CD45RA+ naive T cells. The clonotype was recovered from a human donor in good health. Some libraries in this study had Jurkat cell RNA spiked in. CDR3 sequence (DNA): TGTGCCAGCAGCCCCAGGGGCGCTAGCTATGGCTACACCTTC. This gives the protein CASSPRGASYGYTF.